These 4 T cell receptor beta chains originate from one sample sequenced in a study of T cells in Graves' hyperthyroidism and ophthalmopathy. From RNA transcripts, TCR beta CDR3 regions were amplified. First-round RT-PCR of the TCR CDR3 relied on the HTBI primer set. TCRdb re-called the multiplex PCR reads through MiXCR, storing one row per CDR3 protein. The sample contains about 770,000 distinct CDR3 sequences, approximately 18% of which appear only once. Sequencing was performed on blood. The receptors shown here come from a woman aged 50 to 60 with Graves' hyperthyroidism that later progressed to Graves' ophthalmopathy.

The chain employs TRBV29-1 and TRBJ1-2; D remains ambiguous. The CDR3 is 12 amino acids. Trimming removed 0 bases from V and 4 bases from J, with 6 bases in between. The germline CDR1 and CDR2 sequences are SQVTM and ANQGSEA. This CDR3 is CSVEDFLYGYTF. The CDR3 nucleotides are TGCAGCGTTGAAGATTTCCTCTATGGCTACACCTTC.

The J gene is TRBJ2-5, the V gene TRBV12-5, with 8 bases that match TRBD1. After removal of 2 bases from V and 1 base from J, the junction contained 3 bases not matched to a gene. Germline V gene data show CDR1 as LGHNT and CDR2 as FRNRAP. CDR3 length: 15 amino acids. The CDR3 DNA reads TGTGCTAGTGGTTTGAAAACAGGGGGCCAAGAGACCCAGTACTTC. The encoded protein is CASGLKTGGQETQYF.

This clonotype was seen more than once but under ten times. The chain has TRBV10-3 and TRBJ1-2, with D possibly matching TRBD1 (5 bases). Germline CDR1 is ENHRY and CDR2 is SYGVKD. V gave up 9 bases and J gave up 2 bases, with 13 bases separating them. The CDR3 is made up of 13 amino acids. CDR3 DNA: TGTGCCATTTCCCAGGGTTTAAACTATGGCTACACCTTC. The encoded protein is CAISQGLNYGYTF.

Many counts were recorded for this clonotype. The chain recombines TRBV11-2 with TRBJ2-1; 8 bases match TRBD1. Trimming took 1 base from V and 7 from J; bases not matched to a gene: 6. Germline CDR1 and CDR2: SGHAT and FQNNGV. The CDR3 is made up of 15 amino acids. The CDR3: CASSLARGLWNEQFF. The CDR3 region has the DNA TGTGCCAGCAGCTTAGCCAGGGGGCTATGGAATGAGCAGTTCTTC.